This T cell receptor (beta chain) was sequenced in a study of blood T cell repertoires in COVID-19. Looking at the study overall: Some COVID-19 samples were acute and others convalescent; all came from the United States, Italy and Spain.

The authors' processing: Researchers report that nucleated cell counts were estimated from reference gene primer amplification. Libraries were prepared by immunoSEQ multiplex PCR; TCRdb keeps only in-frame clonotypes and omits some of them. D and trimming were read from the DNA, whereas the V and J calls and clone size are those reported in that table. The table records approximately 130,000 clones, approximately 77% of them present only once. The CDR3 is 14 residues long. The V and J ends lost 5 bases and 1 base, in that order; junction bases with no gene match: 3. Looked up from germline, CDR1 is LNHDA and CDR2 is SQIVND (reference sequence).

The V gene is TRBV19, the J gene TRBJ1-2, with TRBD1 identical over 8 bases. The clonotype comes from an elderly man with acute or convalescent COVID-19. The sample comprised peripheral blood. In nucleotides, the CDR3 is TGTGCCAGTAGTCCGGGACAGGTTAACTATGGCTACACCTTC. Its protein is CASSPGQVNYGYTF.